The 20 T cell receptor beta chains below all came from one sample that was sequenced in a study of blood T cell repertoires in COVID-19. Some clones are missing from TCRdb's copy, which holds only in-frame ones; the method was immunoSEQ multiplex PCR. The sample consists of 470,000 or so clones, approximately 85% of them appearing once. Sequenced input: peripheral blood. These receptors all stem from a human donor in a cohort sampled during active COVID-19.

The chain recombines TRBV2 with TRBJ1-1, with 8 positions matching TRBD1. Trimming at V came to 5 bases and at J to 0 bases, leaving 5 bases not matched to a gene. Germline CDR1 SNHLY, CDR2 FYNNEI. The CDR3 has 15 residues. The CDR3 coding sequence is TGTGCCAGCAGTAGACAGGGGACGATGAACACTGAAGCTTTCTTT. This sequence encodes CASSRQGTMNTEAFF. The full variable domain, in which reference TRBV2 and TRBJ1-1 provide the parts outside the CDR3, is EPEVTQTPSHQVTQMGQEVILRCVPISNHLYFYWYRQILGQKVEFLVSFYNNEISEKSEIFDDQFSVERPDGSNFTLKIRSTKLEDSAMYFCASSRQGTMNTEAFFGQGTRLTVV.

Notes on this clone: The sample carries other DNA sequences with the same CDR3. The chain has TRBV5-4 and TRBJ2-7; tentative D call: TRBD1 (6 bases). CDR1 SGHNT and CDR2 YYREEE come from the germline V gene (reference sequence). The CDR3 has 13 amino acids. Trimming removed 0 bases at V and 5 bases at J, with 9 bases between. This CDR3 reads CASSLARGDEQYF. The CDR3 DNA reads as TGTGCCAGCAGCTTGGCCAGGGGCGACGAGCAGTACTTC.

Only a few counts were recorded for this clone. The CDR3 region is CSVESGSTDTQYF. In DNA form, the CDR3 reads TGCAGCGTCGAGAGCGGGAGCACAGATACGCAGTATTTT. The chain uses TRBV29-1 and TRBJ2-3; possible D gene TRBD2, 6 bases. The CDR3 spans 13 residues. Germline V gives CDR1 SQVTM, CDR2 ANQGSEA. Trimming shortened V by 6 bases and J by 0 bases, and 10 bases separated the two germline ends.

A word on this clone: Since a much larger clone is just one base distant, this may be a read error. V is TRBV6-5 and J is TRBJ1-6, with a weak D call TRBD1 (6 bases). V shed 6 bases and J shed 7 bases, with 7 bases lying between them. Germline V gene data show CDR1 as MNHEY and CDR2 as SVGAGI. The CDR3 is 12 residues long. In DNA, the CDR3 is TGTGCCAGCAGGGACAGCAATTCACCCCTCCACTTT. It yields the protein CASRDSNSPLHF.

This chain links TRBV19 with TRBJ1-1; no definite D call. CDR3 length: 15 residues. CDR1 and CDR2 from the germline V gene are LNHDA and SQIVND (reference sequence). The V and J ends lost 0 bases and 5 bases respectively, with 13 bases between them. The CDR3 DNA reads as TGTGCCAGTAGTATAGAAGCAGTGCGGCCGACTGAAGCTTTCTTT. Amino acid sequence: CASSIEAVRPTEAFF.

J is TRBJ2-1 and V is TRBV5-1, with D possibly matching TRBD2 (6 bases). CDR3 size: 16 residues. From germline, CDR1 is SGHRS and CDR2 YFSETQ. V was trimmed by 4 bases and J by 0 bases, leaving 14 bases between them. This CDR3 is CASSGGTLSSYNEQFF. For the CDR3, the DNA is TGCGCCAGCAGCGGCGGGACCCTTAGCTCCTACAATGAGCAGTTCTTC.

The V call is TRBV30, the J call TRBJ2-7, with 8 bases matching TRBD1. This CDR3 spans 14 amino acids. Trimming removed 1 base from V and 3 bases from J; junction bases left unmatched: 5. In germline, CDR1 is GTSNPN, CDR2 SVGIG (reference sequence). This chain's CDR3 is CAWSAGQGGYEQYF. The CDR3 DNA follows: TGTGCCTGGAGTGCCGGACAGGGAGGCTACGAGCAGTACTTC.

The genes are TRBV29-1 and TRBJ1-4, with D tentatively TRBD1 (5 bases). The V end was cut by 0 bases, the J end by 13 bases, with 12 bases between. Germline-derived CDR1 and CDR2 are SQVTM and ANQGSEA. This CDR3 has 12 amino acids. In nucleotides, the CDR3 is TGCAGCGTTGAAGATAGGCGGCAGGGACTGTTTTTT. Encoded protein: CSVEDRRQGLFF.

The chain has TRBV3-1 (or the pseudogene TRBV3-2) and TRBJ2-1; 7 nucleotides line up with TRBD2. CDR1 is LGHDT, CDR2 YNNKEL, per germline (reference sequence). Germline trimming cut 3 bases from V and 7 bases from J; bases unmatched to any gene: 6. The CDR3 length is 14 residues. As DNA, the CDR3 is TGTGCCAGCAGCCAGAGCGGGATCGGGAATGAGCAGTTCTTC. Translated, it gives CASSQSGIGNEQFF.

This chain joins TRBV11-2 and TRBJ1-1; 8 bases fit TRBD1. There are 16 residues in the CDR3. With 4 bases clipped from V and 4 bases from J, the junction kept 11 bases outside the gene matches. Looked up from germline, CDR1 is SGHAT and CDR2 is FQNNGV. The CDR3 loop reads CASSYLRGRGGTEAFF. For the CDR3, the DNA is TGTGCCAGCAGCTATCTCAGGGGGCGCGGCGGCACTGAAGCTTTCTTT.

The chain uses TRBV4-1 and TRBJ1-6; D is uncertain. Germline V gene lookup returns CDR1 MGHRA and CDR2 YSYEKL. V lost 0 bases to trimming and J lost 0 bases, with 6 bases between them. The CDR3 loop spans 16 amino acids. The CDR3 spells CASSQEWPSYNSPLHF. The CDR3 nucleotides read TGCGCCAGCAGCCAAGAATGGCCCTCCTATAATTCACCCCTCCACTTT.

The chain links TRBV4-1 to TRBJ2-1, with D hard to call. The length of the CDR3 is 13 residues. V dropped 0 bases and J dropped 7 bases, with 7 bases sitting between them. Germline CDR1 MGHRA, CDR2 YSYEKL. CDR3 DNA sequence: TGCGCCAGCAGCCAAGACCCCGGGAATGAGCAGTTCTTC. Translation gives CASSQDPGNEQFF.

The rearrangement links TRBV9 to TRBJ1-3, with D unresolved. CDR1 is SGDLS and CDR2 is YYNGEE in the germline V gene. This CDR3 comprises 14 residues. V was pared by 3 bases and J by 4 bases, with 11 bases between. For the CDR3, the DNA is TGTGCCAGCAGCGACATACTCAGGGGAAACACCATATATTTT. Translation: CASSDILRGNTIYF.

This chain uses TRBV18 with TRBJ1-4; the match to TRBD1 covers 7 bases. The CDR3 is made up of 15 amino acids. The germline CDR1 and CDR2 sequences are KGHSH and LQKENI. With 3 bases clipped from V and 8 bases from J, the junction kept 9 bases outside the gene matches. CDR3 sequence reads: CASSPVTGRKEKLFF. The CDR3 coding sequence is TGTGCCAGCTCACCCGTGACAGGGAGGAAAGAAAAACTGTTTTTT. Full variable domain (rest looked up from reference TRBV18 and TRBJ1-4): NAGVMQNPRHLVRRRGQEARLRCSPMKGHSHVYWYRQLPEEGLKFMVYLQKENIIDESGMPKERFSAEFPKEGPSILRIQQVVRGDSAAYFCASSPVTGRKEKLFFGSGTQLSVL.

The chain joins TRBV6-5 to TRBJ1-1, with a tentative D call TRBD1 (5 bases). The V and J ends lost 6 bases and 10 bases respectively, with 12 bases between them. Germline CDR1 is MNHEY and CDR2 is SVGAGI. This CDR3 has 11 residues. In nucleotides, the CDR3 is TGTGCCAGCAGGGACGGTAGGGGAGCTTTCTTT. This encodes CASRDGRGAFF.

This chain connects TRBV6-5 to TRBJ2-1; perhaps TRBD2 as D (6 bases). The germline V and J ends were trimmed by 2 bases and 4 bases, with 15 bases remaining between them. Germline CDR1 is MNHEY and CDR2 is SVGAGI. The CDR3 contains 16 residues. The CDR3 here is CASSYGGGIAYNEQFF. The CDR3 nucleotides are TGTGCCAGCAGTTACGGCGGCGGGATAGCTTACAATGAGCAGTTCTTC.

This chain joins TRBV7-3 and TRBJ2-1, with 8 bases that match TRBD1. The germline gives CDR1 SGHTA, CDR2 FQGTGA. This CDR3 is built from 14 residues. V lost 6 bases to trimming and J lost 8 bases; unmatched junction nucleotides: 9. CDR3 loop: CASSQDRADDEQFF. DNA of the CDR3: TGTGCCAGCAGTCAGGACAGGGCAGACGATGAGCAGTTCTTC.

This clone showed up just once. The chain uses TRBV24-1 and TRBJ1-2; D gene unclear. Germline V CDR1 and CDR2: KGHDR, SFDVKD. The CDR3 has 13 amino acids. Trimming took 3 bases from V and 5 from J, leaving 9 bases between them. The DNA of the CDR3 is TGTGCCACCAGTGATGGTAGGGAGTATGGCTACACCTTC. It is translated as CATSDGREYGYTF.

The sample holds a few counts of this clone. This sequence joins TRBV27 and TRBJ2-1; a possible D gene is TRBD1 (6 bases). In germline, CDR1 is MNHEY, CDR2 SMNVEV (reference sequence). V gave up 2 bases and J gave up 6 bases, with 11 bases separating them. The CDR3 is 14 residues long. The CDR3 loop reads CASSLDRPRNEQFF. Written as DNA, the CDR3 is TGTGCCAGCAGTTTAGACAGGCCGCGCAATGAGCAGTTCTTC.

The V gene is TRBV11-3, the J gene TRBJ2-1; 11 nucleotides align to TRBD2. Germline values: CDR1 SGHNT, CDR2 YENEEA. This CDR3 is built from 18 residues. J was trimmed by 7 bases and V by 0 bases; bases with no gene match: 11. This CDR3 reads CASSLEGTSGSKKNEQFF. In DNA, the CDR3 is TGTGCCAGCAGCTTAGAGGGTACTAGCGGGAGTAAAAAAAATGAGCAGTTCTTC.